The clone carrying this T cell receptor beta chain has just one count. Its antigen is not known. CDR1 and CDR2 from the germline V gene are MNHNS and SASEGT. This CDR3 is built from 16 residues. J lost 5 bases, V lost 0 bases, and 6 bases had no gene match. The data originate from a study of OX40 agonist ivuxolimab in advanced cancers. Study background: Six ivuxolimab dose levels, 0.01 to 10 mg/kg, were given intravenously every 2 weeks. Partial responses were achieved by three patients, of whom one had hepatocellular carcinoma and two had cutaneous melanoma. The study, taken as a whole, reports: Clonal expansion was seen in CD4+ and CD8+ blood T cells by week 6 at 0.1 to 3.0 mg/kg.

Profiling relied on immunoSEQ multiplex PCR, and the TCRdb table lists in-frame clones only, not all of them. The repertoire holds tens of thousands of clones, roughly 80% seen once, with under 1.5% in the top ten. Any history of autoimmune disease or systemic immunosuppression disqualified patients. The sample consisted of CD4+ or CD8+ T cells sorted from blood, taken in a trial of the OX40 agonist ivuxolimab. The chain has TRBV6-1 and TRBJ1-4; the match to TRBD1 covers 7 bases. The source of this sequence is an adult with an advanced solid tumor such as melanoma, head and neck, liver or kidney cancer. The CDR3 DNA sequence: TGTGCCAGCAGTGAAGCCGCCGGGACAGTGAATGAAAAACTGTTTTTT. As protein: CASSEAAGTVNEKLFF.